This T cell receptor beta chain derives from a study of cytomegalovirus exposure and HLA in healthy donors. Overall study results and limits: About 87% or about 30% of the time was how often most TCR beta V segments were productive, according to an earlier analysis.

60 Vbeta and 13 Jbeta primers were used in PCR. Assay: immunoSEQ multiplex PCR; the TCRdb copy retains only in-frame clones and omits some. The sample includes some 110,000 clones, about three quarters of them seen just once. There are a few counts of this clone. The target antigen is unknown. V lost 1 base and J 0 bases, leaving 16 bases between the germline ends. The CDR3 has 17 amino acids. CDR1 is GTSNPN and CDR2 is SVGIG in the germline V gene (reference sequence). The V call is TRBV30, the J call TRBJ1-5; D is possibly TRBD1 (6 bases). The receptor comes from an older woman in good health and CMV-seropositive. The sequenced material came from PBMCs. The CDR3 sequence is CAWSALGGTYSNQPQHF. The CDR3 DNA follows: TGTGCCTGGAGTGCCCTAGGGGGAACCTATAGCAATCAGCCCCAGCATTTT.